This T cell receptor beta chain stems from a study of somatic mutations in cytotoxic T cells in rheumatoid arthritis. Profiling relied on immunoSEQ multiplex PCR, and the TCRdb table lists in-frame clones only, not all of them. The sample yields about 25,000 clones, about 80% seen once. This receptor was taken from a man aged 50 to 60 in good health. The sample taken for sequencing was CD8+ T cells sorted from blood.

CDR3 coding DNA: TGTGCCAGCAGCCCAGGTGGGGGGTACACTGAAGCTTTCTTT. Residues: CASSPGGGYTEAFF. The chain uses TRBV27 and TRBJ1-1, with TRBD1 as a possible D gene (5 bases). The CDR3 contains 14 residues. Trimming stripped 6 bases from V and 3 bases from J, with 14 bases between. Germline CDR1 reads MNHEY; CDR2 reads SMNVEV (reference sequence).